This is a list of T cell receptor beta chains from one sample in a study of blood T cells in healthy people across ages. One entry per CDR3 protein, called by TCRdb with MiXCR from the 5' RACE reads. The repertoire has approximately 760,000 distinct CDR3 sequences, around a quarter of them found once; the top ten carry under 10%. This sample also appeared in a second study, on T cells of mothers and their children.

Input material: blood. All receptors come from a boy younger than 18 in good health. CDR3s include the opening cysteine and the closing phenylalanine or tryptophan. D genes are given only for firm matches. Size values are once, few and many counts, or a class for expanded clones, and some rows have none.

d_gene	abundance	v_gene	j_gene	CDR3nt	CDR3aa
NA	few	TRBV6-6	TRBJ1-3	TGTGCCAGCAGTTCAGAGAACACTGGAAACACCATATATTTT	CASSSENTGNTIYF
TRBD1	few	TRBV20-1	TRBJ1-1	TGCAGCGCTAGGGGACAGGGGGACACTGAAGCTTTCTTT	CSARGQGDTEAFF
NA	NA	TRBV4-1	TRBJ2-2	TGCGCCAGCAGCGCACCGGGACGGGGACCCACCGGGGAGCTGTTTTTT	CASSAPGRGPTGELFF
NA	few	TRBV28	TRBJ2-5	TGTGCCAGCAGTAATGCCGGGACGAACCAAGAGACCCAGTACTTC	CASSNAGTNQETQYF
TRBD2	many	TRBV11-2	TRBJ2-4	TGTGCCAGCAGCTTGGGCGGGGGAAGAAACATTCAGTACTTC	CASSLGGGRNIQYF
NA	NA	TRBV7-2	TRBJ1-3	TGTGCCAGCAGCATTTTTGGGAACACCATATATTTT	CASSIFGNTIYF
TRBD2	NA	TRBV20-1	TRBJ2-1	TGCAGTGCTAGACTGAGGACTAGAGCCTACAATGAGCAGTTCTTC	CSARLRTRAYNEQFF
NA	NA	TRBV20-1	TRBJ2-7	TGCAGTGCTAGCGGTCAGGGAGTCGCCTACGAGCAGTACTTC	CSASGQGVAYEQYF
NA	few	TRBV7-8	TRBJ2-7	TGTGCCAGCAGCTTAAGTTGGGGATACGAGCAGTACTTC	CASSLSWGYEQYF
TRBD1	NA	TRBV5-4	TRBJ1-2	TGTGCCAGCAGCTTGGAACAGGGGGACGGCTACACCTTC	CASSLEQGDGYTF
NA	NA	TRBV29-1	TRBJ2-3	TGCAGCGGATATTCAGGCGGGGATACGCAGTATTTT	CSGYSGGDTQYF
TRBD2	NA	TRBV28	TRBJ2-7	TGTGCCAGCAGTGCGCATCCGGGACTAGCCTACGAGCAGTACTTC	CASSAHPGLAYEQYF
NA	NA	TRBV16	TRBJ1-4	TGTGCCAGCAGCCAAGCCGGGGGGCTGAATGAAAAACTGTTTTTT	CASSQAGGLNEKLFF
NA	few	TRBV12-3/TRBV12-4	TRBJ2-7	TGTGCCAGCAGACAGGACGTTTACGAGCAGTACTTC	CASRQDVYEQYF
NA	few	TRBV27	TRBJ1-5	TGTGCCAGCAGTTTATTTAGTATGGGAGACCGCCAGCCCCAGCATTTT	CASSLFSMGDRQPQHF
NA	NA	TRBV20-1	TRBJ1-3	TGCAGTGCTAGAGATTTTAGGAGAGGAAACACCATATATTTT	CSARDFRRGNTIYF
NA	NA	TRBV25-1	TRBJ2-5	TGTGCCAGCGCGGTGGGGGAGACCCAGTACTTC	CASAVGETQYF
NA	few	TRBV12-3/TRBV12-4	TRBJ2-3	TGTGCCACGTCACTACTACGCACAGATACGCAGTATTTT	CATSLLRTDTQYF
NA	few	TRBV7-3	TRBJ1-2	TGTGCCAGCAGCTTAACGGGCGGGAACGGTGGCTACACCTTC	CASSLTGGNGGYTF
TRBD1	many	TRBV29-1	TRBJ2-5	TGCAGCGCGACAGGGGGCGCACCGTTGGGGGAGACCCAGTACTTC	CSATGGAPLGETQYF
NA	NA	TRBV29-1	TRBJ2-7	TGCAGCGCCACCACCCACAGCTCCTACGAGCAGTACTTC	CSATTHSSYEQYF
TRBD1	few	TRBV28	TRBJ1-1	TGTGCCAGCAGTTTGAGTTTGGGACAGGGAGTACTCCTGGAAGCTTTCTTT	CASSLSLGQGVLLEAFF
NA	NA	TRBV3-1	TRBJ1-1	TGTGCCAGCAGCCATCCCCAGGGAAGGTCTGAAGCTTTCTTT	CASSHPQGRSEAFF
TRBD1	few	TRBV5-1	TRBJ1-2	TGCGCCAGCAGCGAGGACAGGAATGGCTACACCTTC	CASSEDRNGYTF
TRBD2	few	TRBV6-5	TRBJ2-2	TGTGCCAGCAGTTACTTAGCGGGGGGGCACACCGGGGAGCTGTTTTTT	CASSYLAGGHTGELFF
TRBD1	NA	TRBV7-9	TRBJ2-7	TGTGCCAGTAGCTCCGAAACCGCCGGACAGGGATCATACGAGCAGTACTTC	CASSSETAGQGSYEQYF
NA	few	TRBV20-1	TRBJ1-2	TGCAGTGCTACAAGGGGCGCGGGGGGCTACACCTTC	CSATRGAGGYTF
TRBD2	few	TRBV27	TRBJ2-4	TGTGCCAGCAGTTTACTAGCGGGCTTAGCCAAAAACATTCAGTACTTC	CASSLLAGLAKNIQYF
TRBD2	NA	TRBV29-1	TRBJ2-1	TGCAGCGTTGAAGTACCTCTAGCGGGGGCTACCAATGAGCAGTTCTTC	CSVEVPLAGATNEQFF
TRBD2	few	TRBV29-1	TRBJ2-1	TGCAGCGTTGGGTTAGCGGGTATCCAGGGTTCCTACAATGAGCAGTTCTTC	CSVGLAGIQGSYNEQFF
TRBD2	NA	TRBV12-5	TRBJ2-1	TGTGCTAGTGGTTTAGGGACTAGCGGTTGGGGTGAGCAGTTCTTC	CASGLGTSGWGEQFF
NA	few	TRBV6-2/TRBV6-3	TRBJ2-7	TGTGCCAGCAGACTCGGGACGGTCTCCTACGAGCAGTACTTC	CASRLGTVSYEQYF
TRBD1	NA	TRBV12-5	TRBJ2-7	TGTGCTAGTGGTGTGACAGGGGAAACCTACGAGCAGTACTTC	CASGVTGETYEQYF
TRBD1	few	TRBV12-3/TRBV12-4	TRBJ2-5	TGTGCCAGCAGTTTATCTGCGACAGGGTCTACCCAGTACTTC	CASSLSATGSTQYF
NA	NA	TRBV28	TRBJ1-5	TGTGCCAGCAGTTTATTCAGGGCACTTGCCAATCAGCCCCAGCATTTT	CASSLFRALANQPQHF
NA	NA	TRBV20-1	TRBJ2-1	TGCAGTGCTAGAGATACGGGGAAATCCTACAATGAGCAGTTCTTC	CSARDTGKSYNEQFF
TRBD1	NA	TRBV24-1	TRBJ1-1	TGTGCCACCAGTGACCCCCGACAGGGATCGGTAGCTTTCTTT	CATSDPRQGSVAFF
TRBD2	once	TRBV29-1	TRBJ2-5	TGCAGCGTTGTCTCGGGGGGTAGTAGCAGGGAGCAGTACTTC	CSVVSGGSSREQYF
NA	few	TRBV5-1	TRBJ2-5	TGCGCCAGCGCAGGGGATGTAGAGACCCAGTACTTC	CASAGDVETQYF
NA	few	TRBV7-2	TRBJ1-1	TGTGCCAGCAGCCCCTGGAACACTGAAGCTTTCTTT	CASSPWNTEAFF
NA	few	TRBV24-1	TRBJ2-5	TGTGCCACCAGTGATCGCCCGGAAGAGACCCAGTACTTC	CATSDRPEETQYF
NA	many	TRBV5-1	TRBJ1-1	TGTGCCAGCTCACCAGGTGGGAACACTGAAGCTTTCTTT	CASSPGGNTEAFF
NA	few	TRBV12-3/TRBV12-4	TRBJ1-1	TGTGCCAGTACCGGACGGGAGAACACTGAAGCTTTCTTT	CASTGRENTEAFF
TRBD1	many	TRBV28	TRBJ2-1	TGTGCCAGCAGAGGGGGCGATGAGCAGTCCTTC	CASRGGDEQSF
NA	few	TRBV12-3/TRBV12-4	TRBJ1-2	TGTGCCAGCATGGCAGTCCCTAACTATGGCTACACCTTC	CASMAVPNYGYTF
NA	few	TRBV19	TRBJ1-5	TGTGCCAGTAGTAGCGCCGGTAGCAATCAGCCCCAGCATTTT	CASSSAGSNQPQHF
NA	few	TRBV6-6	TRBJ1-6	TGTGCCAGCAGTTACGTAGGTCCCTCAGACCCTTCACCCCTCCACTTT	CASSYVGPSDPSPLHF
NA	few	TRBV5-6	TRBJ2-1	TGTGCCAGCAGCTACACGGAGGGCCGTGGTAATGAGCAGTTCTTC	CASSYTEGRGNEQFF
TRBD2	NA	TRBV7-6	TRBJ2-5	TGTGCCAGCAGCCCCGAGCGGGAGGAACAAGAGACCCAGTACTTC	CASSPEREEQETQYF
NA	NA	TRBV5-1	TRBJ1-2	TGCGCCAGCAGCCCACTCAATGACAACTATGGCTACACTTTC	CASSPLNDNYGYTF
TRBD1	few	TRBV29-1	TRBJ2-7	TGCAGCGCGAGACCGGGACAGGGGTCCCACGAGCAGTACTTC	CSARPGQGSHEQYF
NA	NA	TRBV15	TRBJ1-2	TGTGCCACCAGCAGAGGGAGCGGAACTCACACCTTC	CATSRGSGTHTF
NA	NA	TRBV29-1	TRBJ1-1	TGCAGCGTTGACGGTACTGAAGCTTTCTTT	CSVDGTEAFF
TRBD2	few	TRBV29-1	TRBJ2-1	TGCAGCGTTGAGGGGGGGTTTAAGGACTTTTACCCCAATGAGCAGTTCTTC	CSVEGGFKDFYPNEQFF
NA	few	TRBV29-1	TRBJ1-2	TGCAGCGTTGAGGTACCCGCCTCTTATGGCTACACCTTC	CSVEVPASYGYTF